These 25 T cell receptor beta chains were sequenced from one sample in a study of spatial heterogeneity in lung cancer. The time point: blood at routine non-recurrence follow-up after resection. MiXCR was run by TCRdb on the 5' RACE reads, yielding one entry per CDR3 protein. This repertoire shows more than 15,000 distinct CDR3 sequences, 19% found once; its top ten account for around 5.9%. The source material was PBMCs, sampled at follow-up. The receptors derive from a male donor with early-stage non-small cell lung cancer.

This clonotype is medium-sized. Written as DNA, the CDR3 is TGTGCCAGTAGCCCGGGGACAGGGAATCAGCCCCAGCATTTT. This gives the protein CASSPGTGNQPQHF. This chain links TRBV19 with TRBJ1-5, with 9 nucleotides matching TRBD1. The ends lost 6 bases at V and 4 bases at J; junction bases unmatched: 4. The CDR3 contains 14 residues. Germline loops: CDR1 LNHDA, CDR2 SQIVND (reference sequence). Full variable domain (missing parts from reference TRBV19 and TRBJ1-5): DGGITQSPKYLFRKEGQNVTLSCEQNLNHDAMYWYRQDPGQGLRLIYYSQIVNDFQKGDIAEGYSVSREKKESFPLTVTSAQKNPTAFYLCASSPGTGNQPQHFGDGTRLSIL.

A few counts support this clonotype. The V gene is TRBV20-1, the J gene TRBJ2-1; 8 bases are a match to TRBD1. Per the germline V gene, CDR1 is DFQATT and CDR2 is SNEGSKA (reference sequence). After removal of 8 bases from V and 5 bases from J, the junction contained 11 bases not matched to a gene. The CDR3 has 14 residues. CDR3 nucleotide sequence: TGCAGTTCCCCGGACAGGGCGGGCAACAATGAGCAGTTCTTC. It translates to CSSPDRAGNNEQFF.

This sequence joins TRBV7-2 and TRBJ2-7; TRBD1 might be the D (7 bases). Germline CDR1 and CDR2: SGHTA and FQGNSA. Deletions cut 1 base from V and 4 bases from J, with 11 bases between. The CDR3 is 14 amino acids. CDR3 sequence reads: CASSLVRGVYEQYF. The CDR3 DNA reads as TGTGCCAGCAGCTTAGTCAGGGGGGTTTACGAGCAGTACTTC. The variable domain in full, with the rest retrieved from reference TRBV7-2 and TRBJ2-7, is GAGVSQSPSNKVTEKGKDVELRCDPISGHTALYWYRQSLGQGLEFLIYFQGNSAPDKSGLPSDRFSAERTGGSVSTLTIQRTQQEDSAVYLCASSLVRGVYEQYFGPGTRLTVT.

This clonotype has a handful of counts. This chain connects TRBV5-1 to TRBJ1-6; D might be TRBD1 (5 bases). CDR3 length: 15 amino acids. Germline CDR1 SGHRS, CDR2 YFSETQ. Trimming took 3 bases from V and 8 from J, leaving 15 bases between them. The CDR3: CASSSWDWGDSPLHF. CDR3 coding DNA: TGCGCCAGCAGCTCGTGGGACTGGGGGGATTCACCCCTCCACTTT. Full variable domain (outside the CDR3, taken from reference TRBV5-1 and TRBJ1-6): KAGVTQTPRYLIKTRGQQVTLSCSPISGHRSVSWYQQTPGQGLQFLFEYFSETQRNKGNFPGRFSGRQFSNSRSEMNVSTLELGDSALYLCASSSWDWGDSPLHFGNGTRLTVT.

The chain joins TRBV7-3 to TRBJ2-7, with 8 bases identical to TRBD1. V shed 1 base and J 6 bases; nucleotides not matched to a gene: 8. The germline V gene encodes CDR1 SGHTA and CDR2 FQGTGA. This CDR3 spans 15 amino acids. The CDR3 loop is CASSLIGQGAGEQYF. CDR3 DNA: TGTGCCAGCAGCTTAATCGGGCAGGGGGCTGGCGAGCAGTACTTC.

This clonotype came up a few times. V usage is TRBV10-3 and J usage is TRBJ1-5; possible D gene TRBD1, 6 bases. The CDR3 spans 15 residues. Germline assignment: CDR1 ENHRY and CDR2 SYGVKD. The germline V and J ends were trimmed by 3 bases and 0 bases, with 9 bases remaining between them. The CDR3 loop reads CAISEGQNSNQPQHF. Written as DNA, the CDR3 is TGTGCCATCAGTGAAGGACAGAATAGCAATCAGCCCCAGCATTTT.

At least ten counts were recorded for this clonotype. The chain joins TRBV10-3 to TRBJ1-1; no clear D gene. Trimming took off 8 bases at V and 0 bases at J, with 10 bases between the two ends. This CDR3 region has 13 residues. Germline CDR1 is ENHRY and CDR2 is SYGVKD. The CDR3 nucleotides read TGTGCCATCGCCCAGTCCCTGAACACTGAAGCTTTCTTT. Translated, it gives CAIAQSLNTEAFF.

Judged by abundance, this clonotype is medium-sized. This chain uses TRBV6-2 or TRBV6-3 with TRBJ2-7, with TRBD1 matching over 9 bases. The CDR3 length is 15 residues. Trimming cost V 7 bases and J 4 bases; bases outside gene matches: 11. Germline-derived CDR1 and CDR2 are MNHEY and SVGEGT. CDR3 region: CASTLGGTGLYEQYF. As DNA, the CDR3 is TGTGCCAGCACCTTAGGTGGGACAGGGTTGTACGAGCAGTACTTC.

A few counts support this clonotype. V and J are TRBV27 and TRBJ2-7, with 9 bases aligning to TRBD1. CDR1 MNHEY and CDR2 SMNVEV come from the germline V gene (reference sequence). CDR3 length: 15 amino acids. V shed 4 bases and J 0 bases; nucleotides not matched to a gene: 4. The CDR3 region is CASSYGQGTSYEQYF. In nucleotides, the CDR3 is TGTGCCAGCAGTTATGGACAGGGGACCTCCTACGAGCAGTACTTC.

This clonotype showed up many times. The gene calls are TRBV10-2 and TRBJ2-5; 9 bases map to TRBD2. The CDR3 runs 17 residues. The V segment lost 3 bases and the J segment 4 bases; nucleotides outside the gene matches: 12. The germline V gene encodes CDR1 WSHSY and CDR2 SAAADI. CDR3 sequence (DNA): TGCGCCAGCAGTGAATTTCTAGCGGGGAGGTGGGGAGAGACCCAGTACTTC. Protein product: CASSEFLAGRWGETQYF.

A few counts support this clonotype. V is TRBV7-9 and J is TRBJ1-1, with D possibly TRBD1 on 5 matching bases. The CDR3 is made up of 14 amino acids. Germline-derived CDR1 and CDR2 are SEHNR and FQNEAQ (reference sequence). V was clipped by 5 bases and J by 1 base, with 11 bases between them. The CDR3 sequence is CASSPPGRNTEAFF. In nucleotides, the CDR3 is TGTGCCAGCAGCCCCCCAGGGAGGAACACTGAAGCTTTCTTT.

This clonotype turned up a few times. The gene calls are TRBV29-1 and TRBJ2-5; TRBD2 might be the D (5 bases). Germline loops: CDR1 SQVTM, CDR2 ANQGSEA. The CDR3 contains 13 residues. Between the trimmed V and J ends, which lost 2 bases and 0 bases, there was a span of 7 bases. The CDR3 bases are TGCAGCGTTGAACGAGGGTACCAAGAGACCCAGTACTTC. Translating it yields CSVERGYQETQYF.

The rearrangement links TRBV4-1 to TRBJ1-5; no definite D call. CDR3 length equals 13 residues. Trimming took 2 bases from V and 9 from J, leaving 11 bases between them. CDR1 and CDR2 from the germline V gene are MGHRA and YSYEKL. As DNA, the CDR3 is TGCGCCAGCAGCCAATCGGGTGTGGGGCCCCAGCATTTT. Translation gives CASSQSGVGPQHF.

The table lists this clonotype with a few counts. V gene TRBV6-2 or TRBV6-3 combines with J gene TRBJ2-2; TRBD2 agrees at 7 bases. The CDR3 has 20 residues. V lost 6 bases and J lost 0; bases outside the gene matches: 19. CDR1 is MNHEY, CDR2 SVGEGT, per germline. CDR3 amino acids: CASSPGLVRNTPANTGELFF. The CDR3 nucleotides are TGTGCCAGCAGCCCCGGACTAGTACGCAATACCCCAGCGAACACCGGGGAGCTGTTTTTT.

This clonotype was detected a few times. The CDR3 bases are TGTGCCAGCAGCTTACCGGACAGGGTCTACAATGAGCAGTTCTTC. It yields the protein CASSLPDRVYNEQFF. The gene calls are TRBV7-2 and TRBJ2-1; TRBD1 agrees at 8 bases. This CDR3 spans 15 amino acids. Germline V gives CDR1 SGHTA, CDR2 FQGNSA. V shed 2 bases and J 3 bases; nucleotides not matched to a gene: 3. Supplemented by reference TRBV7-2 and TRBJ2-1, the full variable domain reads GAGVSQSPSNKVTEKGKDVELRCDPISGHTALYWYRQSLGQGLEFLIYFQGNSAPDKSGLPSDRFSAERTGGSVSTLTIQRTQQEDSAVYLCASSLPDRVYNEQFFGPGTRLTVL.

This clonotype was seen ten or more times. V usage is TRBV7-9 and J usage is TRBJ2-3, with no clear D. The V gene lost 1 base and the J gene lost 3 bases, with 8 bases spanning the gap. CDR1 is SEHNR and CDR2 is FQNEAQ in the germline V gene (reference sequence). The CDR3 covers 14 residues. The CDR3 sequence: CASSLGAPTDTQYF. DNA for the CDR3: TGTGCCAGCAGCTTAGGAGCCCCTACAGATACGCAGTATTTT.

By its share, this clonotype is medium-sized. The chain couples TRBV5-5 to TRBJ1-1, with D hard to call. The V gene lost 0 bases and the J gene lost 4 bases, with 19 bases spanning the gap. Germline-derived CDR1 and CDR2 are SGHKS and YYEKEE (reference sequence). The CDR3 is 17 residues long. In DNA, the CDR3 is TGTGCCAGCAGCTTGGCCAGCTTCTCTTCAGGAAGCACTGAAGCTTTCTTT. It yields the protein CASSLASFSSGSTEAFF.

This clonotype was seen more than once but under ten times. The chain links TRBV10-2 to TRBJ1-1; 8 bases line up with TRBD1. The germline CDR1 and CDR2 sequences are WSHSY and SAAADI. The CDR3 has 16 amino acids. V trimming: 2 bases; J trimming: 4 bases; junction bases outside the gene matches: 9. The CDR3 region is CASSEAFRGRVTEAFF. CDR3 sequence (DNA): TGCGCCAGCAGTGAGGCCTTCAGGGGGCGAGTCACTGAAGCTTTCTTT.

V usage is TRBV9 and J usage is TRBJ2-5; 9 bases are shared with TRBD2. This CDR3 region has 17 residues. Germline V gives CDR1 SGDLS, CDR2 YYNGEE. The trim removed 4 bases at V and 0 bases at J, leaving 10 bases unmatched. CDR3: CASSPRGAGGNQETQYF. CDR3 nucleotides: TGTGCCAGCAGCCCGAGAGGAGCGGGGGGCAACCAAGAGACCCAGTACTTC.

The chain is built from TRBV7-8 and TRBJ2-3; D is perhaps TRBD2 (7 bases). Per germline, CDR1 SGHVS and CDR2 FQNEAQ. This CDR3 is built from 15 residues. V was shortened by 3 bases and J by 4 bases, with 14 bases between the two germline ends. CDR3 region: CASSFRGGLADTQYF. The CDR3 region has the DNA TGTGCCAGCAGCTTTCGCGGGGGCTTGGCAGATACGCAGTATTTT.

Here the CDR3 reads CASSSLGHSTDTQYF. CDR3 nucleotide sequence: TGCGCCAGCAGCTCCCTGGGACATAGCACAGATACGCAGTATTTT. J is TRBJ2-3 and V is TRBV5-1, with D possibly TRBD1 on 6 matching bases. Trimming pared 3 bases from V and 0 bases from J, leaving 11 bases between. The V gene's germline CDR1 is SGHRS and CDR2 YFSETQ. This CDR3 has 15 amino acids.

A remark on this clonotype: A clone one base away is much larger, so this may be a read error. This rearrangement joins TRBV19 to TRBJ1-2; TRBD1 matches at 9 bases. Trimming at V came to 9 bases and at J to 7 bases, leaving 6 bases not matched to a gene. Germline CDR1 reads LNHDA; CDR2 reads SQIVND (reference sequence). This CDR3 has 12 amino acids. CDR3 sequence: CASRTGAFGYTF. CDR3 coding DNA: TGTGCCAGCCGGACAGGGGCATTTGGCTACACCTTC.

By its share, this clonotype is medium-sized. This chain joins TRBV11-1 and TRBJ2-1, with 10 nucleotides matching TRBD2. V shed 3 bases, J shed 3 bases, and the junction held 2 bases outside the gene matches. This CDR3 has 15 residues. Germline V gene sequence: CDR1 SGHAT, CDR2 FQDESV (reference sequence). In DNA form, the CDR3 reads TGTGCCAGCAGCTTGGGACTAGCGAACTACAATGAGCAGTTCTTC. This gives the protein CASSLGLANYNEQFF.

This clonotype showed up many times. The CDR3 protein is CASSNGLAGGPDTQYF. The CDR3 coding sequence is TGCGCCAGCAGCAACGGACTAGCGGGGGGCCCAGATACGCAGTATTTT. This sequence joins TRBV5-1 and TRBJ2-3, with 14 bases fitting TRBD2. The junction had 5 bases not matched to a gene; V was cut back by 4 bases and J by 4 bases. The CDR3 totals 16 residues. Germline values: CDR1 SGHRS, CDR2 YFSETQ.

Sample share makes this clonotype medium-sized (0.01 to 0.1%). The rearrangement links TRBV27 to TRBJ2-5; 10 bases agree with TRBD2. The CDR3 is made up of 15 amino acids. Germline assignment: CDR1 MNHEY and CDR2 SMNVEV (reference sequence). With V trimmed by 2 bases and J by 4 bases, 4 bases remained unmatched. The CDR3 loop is CASSLLSSGGETQYF. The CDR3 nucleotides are TGTGCCAGCAGTTTACTCTCTAGCGGGGGAGAGACCCAGTACTTC.